A single sample gave rise to the 5 T cell receptor beta chains below, sequenced in a study of breast tumors, draining lymph nodes, adjacent tissues. Samples came from axillary lymph nodes draining the breast cancer. Each CDR3 protein is one row after TCRdb ran MiXCR on the multiplex PCR reads. The sample yields 140,000 or so distinct CDR3 sequences, over 25% seen once. The sequenced sample was axillary lymph node tissue. All receptors derive from a female donor with breast cancer. Some clones in this sample may be carry-over from other donors' samples.

This clonotype was found many times. V gene TRBV2 combines with J gene TRBJ2-5; TRBD2 might be the D (6 bases). V gave up 0 bases and J gave up 8 bases, with 7 bases separating them. The germline gives CDR1 SNHLY, CDR2 FYNNEI. The CDR3 contains 12 residues. CDR3 region: CASSEAGGTQYF. The CDR3 DNA sequence: TGTGCCAGCAGTGAAGCCGGGGGTACCCAGTACTTC.

The table lists this clonotype with a few counts. The chain links TRBV6-6 to TRBJ1-2; 10 positions agree with TRBD1. CDR3 length: 17 amino acids. Germline V gene data show CDR1 as MNHNY and CDR2 as SVGAGI (reference sequence). V was clipped by 5 bases and J by 2 bases; unmatched bases: 11. The CDR3 sequence is CASSTGQGGGANYGYTF. The DNA for the CDR3 is TGTGCCAGCAGTACCGGACAGGGGGGTGGGGCAAACTATGGCTACACCTTC.

This clonotype has at least ten counts. A read error may be the cause here, since a much bigger clone is one base away. V usage is TRBV19 and J usage is TRBJ2-5, with unresolved D. The CDR3 sequence is 14 residues long. Germline lookup yields CDR1 LNHDA and CDR2 SQIVND (reference sequence). The CDR3 DNA is TGTGCCAGTAGTCGGATGGCGACCCAAGAGGCCCAGTACTTC. Its protein is CASSRMATQEAQYF.

In the case of this clonotype: The CDR3 does not close with the conserved phenylalanine or tryptophan, likely indicating a read error. The DNA is omitted, as the CDR3 cannot be located on it reliably, and the CDR3 follows TCRdb's listing. The chain carries TRBV20-1 and TRBJ1-4; TRBD1 was called by the table and not checked on the DNA. Inclusive of both ends, the CDR3 amounts to 8 amino acids. In germline, CDR1 is DFQATT, CDR2 SNEGSKA (reference sequence). The CDR3: CSARDRTG.

This clonotype was counted at least ten times. The CDR3 nucleotides read TGTGCCAGCAGTGAAAAAGGACAGCTCACAGATACGCAGTATTTT. Amino acids: CASSEKGQLTDTQYF. V usage is TRBV6-1 and J usage is TRBJ2-3; a possible D gene is TRBD1 (6 bases). Germline CDR1 is MNHNS and CDR2 is SASEGT. V was shortened by 2 bases and J by 2 bases, with 11 bases between the two germline ends. The CDR3 contains 15 residues.